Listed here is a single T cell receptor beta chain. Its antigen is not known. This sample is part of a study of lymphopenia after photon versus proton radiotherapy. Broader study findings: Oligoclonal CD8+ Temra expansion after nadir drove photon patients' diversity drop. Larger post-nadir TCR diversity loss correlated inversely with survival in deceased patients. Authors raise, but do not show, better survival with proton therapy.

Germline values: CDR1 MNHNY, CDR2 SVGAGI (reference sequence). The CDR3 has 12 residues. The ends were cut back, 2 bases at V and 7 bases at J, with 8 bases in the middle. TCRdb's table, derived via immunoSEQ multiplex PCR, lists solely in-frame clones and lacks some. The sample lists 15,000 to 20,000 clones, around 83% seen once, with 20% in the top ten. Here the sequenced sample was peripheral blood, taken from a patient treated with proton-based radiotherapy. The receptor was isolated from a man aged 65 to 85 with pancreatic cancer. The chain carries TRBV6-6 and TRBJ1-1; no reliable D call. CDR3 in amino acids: CASSYPDGEAFF. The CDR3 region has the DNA TGTGCCAGCAGTTACCCGGACGGTGAAGCTTTCTTT.